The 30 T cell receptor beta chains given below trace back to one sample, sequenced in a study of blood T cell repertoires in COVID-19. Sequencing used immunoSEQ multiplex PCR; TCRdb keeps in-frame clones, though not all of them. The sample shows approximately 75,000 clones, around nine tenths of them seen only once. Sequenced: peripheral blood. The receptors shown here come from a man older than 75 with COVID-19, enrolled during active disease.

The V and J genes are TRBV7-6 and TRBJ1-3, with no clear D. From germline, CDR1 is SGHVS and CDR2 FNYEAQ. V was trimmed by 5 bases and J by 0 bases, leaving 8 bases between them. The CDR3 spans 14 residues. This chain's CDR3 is CASSDRVSGNTIYF. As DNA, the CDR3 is TGTGCCAGCAGCGATCGAGTCTCTGGAAACACCATATATTTT. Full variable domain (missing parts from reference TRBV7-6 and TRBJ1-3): GAGVSQSPRYKVTKRGQDVALRCDPISGHVSLYWYRQALGQGPEFLTYFNYEAQQDKSGLPNDRFSAERPEGSISTLTIQRTEQRDSAMYRCASSDRVSGNTIYFGEGSWLTVV.

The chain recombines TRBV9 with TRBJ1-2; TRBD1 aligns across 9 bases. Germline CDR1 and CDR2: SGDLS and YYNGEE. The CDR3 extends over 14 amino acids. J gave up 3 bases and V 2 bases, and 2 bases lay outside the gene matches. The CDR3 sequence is CASSVTGGDYGYTF. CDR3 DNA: TGTGCCAGCAGCGTTACAGGGGGCGACTATGGCTACACCTTC.

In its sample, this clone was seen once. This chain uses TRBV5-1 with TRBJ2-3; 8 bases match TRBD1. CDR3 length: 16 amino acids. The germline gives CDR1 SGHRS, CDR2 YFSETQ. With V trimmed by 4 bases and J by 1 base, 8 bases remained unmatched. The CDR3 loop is CASSIGPGQGTDTQYF. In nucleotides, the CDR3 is TGCGCCAGCAGCATTGGGCCGGGACAGGGCACAGATACGCAGTATTTT. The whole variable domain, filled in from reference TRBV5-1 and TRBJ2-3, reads KAGVTQTPRYLIKTRGQQVTLSCSPISGHRSVSWYQQTPGQGLQFLFEYFSETQRNKGNFPGRFSGRQFSNSRSEMNVSTLELGDSALYLCASSIGPGQGTDTQYFGPGTRLTVL.

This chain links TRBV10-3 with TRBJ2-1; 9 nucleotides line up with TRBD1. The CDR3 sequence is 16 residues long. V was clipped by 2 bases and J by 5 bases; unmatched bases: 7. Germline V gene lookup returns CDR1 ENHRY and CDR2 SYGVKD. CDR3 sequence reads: CAISEGPGQGDNEQFF. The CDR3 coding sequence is TGTGCCATCAGTGAGGGACCGGGACAGGGAGACAATGAGCAGTTCTTC.

The CDR3 reads CASSEANFGSTYSNQPQHF. In DNA form, the CDR3 reads TGTGCCAGCAGTGAAGCAAATTTTGGCTCCACATATAGCAATCAGCCCCAGCATTTT. The chain recombines TRBV6-1 with TRBJ1-5; D call uncertain. The V end lost 0 bases, the J end lost 0 bases, and 18 bases lay between the germline ends. CDR3 length: 19 residues. Germline CDR1 is MNHNS and CDR2 is SASEGT.

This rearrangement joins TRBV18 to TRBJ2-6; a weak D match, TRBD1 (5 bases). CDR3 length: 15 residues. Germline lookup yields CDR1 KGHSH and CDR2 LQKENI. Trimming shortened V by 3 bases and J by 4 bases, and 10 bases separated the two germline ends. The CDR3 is CASSPRGLGANVLTF. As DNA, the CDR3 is TGTGCCAGCTCACCTAGGGGTCTGGGGGCCAACGTCCTGACTTTC.

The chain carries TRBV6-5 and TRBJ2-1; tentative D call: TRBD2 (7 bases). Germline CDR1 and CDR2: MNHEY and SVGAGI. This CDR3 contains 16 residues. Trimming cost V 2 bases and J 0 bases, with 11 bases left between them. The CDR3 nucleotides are TGTGCCAGCAGTTACGGCGGGGGCCCCTCCTACAATGAGCAGTTCTTC. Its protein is CASSYGGGPSYNEQFF.

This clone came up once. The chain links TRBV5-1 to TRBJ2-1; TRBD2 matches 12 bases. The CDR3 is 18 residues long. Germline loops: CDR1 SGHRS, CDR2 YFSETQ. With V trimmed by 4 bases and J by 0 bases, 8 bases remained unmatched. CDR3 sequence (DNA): TGCGCCAGCAGCCGAGGACTAGCGGGGATCAGCTCCTACAATGAGCAGTTCTTC. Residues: CASSRGLAGISSYNEQFF.

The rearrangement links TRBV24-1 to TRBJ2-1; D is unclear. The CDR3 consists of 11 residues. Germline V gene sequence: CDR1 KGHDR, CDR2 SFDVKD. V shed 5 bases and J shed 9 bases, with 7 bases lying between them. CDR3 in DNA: TGTGCCACCAGTGGGGCCGGTGAGCAGTTCTTC. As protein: CATSGAGEQFF.

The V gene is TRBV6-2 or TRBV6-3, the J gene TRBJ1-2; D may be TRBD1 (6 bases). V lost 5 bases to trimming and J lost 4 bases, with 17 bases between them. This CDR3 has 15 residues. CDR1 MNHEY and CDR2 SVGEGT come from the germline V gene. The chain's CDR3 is CASSDQGPGPYGYTF. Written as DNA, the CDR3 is TGTGCCAGCAGTGATCAGGGGCCTGGCCCCTATGGCTACACCTTC.

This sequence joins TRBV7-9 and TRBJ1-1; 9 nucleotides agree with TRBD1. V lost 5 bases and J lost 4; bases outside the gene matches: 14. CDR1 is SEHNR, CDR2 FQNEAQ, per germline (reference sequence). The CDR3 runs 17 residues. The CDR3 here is CASSTGTGFDLGTEAFF. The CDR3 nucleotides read TGTGCCAGCAGCACTGGGACAGGGTTTGATTTGGGCACTGAAGCTTTCTTT.

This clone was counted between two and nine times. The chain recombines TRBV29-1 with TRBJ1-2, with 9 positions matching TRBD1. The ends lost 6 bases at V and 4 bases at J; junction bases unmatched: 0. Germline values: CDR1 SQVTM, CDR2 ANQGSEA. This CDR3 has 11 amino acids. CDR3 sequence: CSVDRGYGYTF. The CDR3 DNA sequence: TGCAGCGTGGACAGGGGCTATGGCTACACCTTC.

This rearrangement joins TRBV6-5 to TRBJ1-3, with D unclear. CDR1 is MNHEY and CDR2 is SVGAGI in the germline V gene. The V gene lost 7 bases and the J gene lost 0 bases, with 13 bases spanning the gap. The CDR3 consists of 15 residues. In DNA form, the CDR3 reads TGTGCCAGCACTATCCTTGATATCTCTGGAAACACCATATATTTT. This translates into CASTILDISGNTIYF.

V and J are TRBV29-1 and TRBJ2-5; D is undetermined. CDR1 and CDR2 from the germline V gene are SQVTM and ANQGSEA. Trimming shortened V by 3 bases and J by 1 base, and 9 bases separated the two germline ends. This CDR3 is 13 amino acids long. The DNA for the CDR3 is TGCAGCGTTGACTGGCAGTCCCAAGAGACCCAGTACTTC. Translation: CSVDWQSQETQYF.

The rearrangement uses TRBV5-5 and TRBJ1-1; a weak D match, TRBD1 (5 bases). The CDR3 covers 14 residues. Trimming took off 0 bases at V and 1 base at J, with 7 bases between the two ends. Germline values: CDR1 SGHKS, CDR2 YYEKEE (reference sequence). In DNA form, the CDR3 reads TGTGCCAGCAGCTTGGGACAGAGGAACACTGAAGCTTTCTTT. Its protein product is CASSLGQRNTEAFF.

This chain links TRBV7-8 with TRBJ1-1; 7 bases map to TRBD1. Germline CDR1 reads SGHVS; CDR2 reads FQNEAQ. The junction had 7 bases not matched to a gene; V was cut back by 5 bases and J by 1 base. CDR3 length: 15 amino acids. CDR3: CASSPPQGKNTEAFF. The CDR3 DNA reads TGTGCCAGCAGCCCCCCACAGGGGAAGAACACTGAAGCTTTCTTT.

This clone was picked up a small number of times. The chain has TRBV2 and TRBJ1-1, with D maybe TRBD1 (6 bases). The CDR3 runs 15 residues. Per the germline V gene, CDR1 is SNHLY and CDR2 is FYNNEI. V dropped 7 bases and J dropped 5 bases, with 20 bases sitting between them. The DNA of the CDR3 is TGTGCCAGCACCGAGGGGCAGGGGCGGTGGACTGAAGCTTTCTTT. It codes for CASTEGQGRWTEAFF.

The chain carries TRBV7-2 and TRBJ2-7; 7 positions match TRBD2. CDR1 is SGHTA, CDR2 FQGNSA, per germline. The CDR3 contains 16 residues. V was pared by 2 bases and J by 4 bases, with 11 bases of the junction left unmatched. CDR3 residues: CASSLRGLPGGYEQYF. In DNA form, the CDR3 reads TGTGCCAGCAGCTTACGGGGACTACCGGGTGGATACGAGCAGTACTTC.

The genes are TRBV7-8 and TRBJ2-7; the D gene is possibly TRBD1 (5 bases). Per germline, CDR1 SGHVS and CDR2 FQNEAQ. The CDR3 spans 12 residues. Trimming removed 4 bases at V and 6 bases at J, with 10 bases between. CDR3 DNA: TGTGCCAGCAGCTCGCGCAGGGCCGAGCAGTACTTC. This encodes CASSSRRAEQYF.

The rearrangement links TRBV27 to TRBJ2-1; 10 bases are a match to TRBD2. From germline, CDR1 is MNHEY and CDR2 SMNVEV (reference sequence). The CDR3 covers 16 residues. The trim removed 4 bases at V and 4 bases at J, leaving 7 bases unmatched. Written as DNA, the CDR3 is TGTGCCAGCAGTTCAGCGGGGGGGCCTAGGTACAATGAGCAGTTCTTC. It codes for CASSSAGGPRYNEQFF.

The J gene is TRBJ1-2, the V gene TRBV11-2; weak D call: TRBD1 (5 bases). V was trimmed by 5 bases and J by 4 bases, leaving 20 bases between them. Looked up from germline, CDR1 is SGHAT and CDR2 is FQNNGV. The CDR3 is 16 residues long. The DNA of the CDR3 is TGTGCCAGCAGCCCAGCCTTCGGGGGATCGGTCTATGGCTACACCTTC. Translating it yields CASSPAFGGSVYGYTF.

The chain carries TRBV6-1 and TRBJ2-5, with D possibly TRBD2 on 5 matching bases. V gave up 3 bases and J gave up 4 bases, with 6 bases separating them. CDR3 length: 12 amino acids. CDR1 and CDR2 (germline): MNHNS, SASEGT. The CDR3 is CASSDTRETQYF. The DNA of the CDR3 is TGTGCCAGCAGTGATACTAGAGAGACCCAGTACTTC.

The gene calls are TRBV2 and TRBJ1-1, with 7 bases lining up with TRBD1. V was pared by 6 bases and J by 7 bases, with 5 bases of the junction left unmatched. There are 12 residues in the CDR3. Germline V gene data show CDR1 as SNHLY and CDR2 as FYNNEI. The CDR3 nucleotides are TGTGCCAGCAGATGGGACAGATTTGAAGCTTTCTTT. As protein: CASRWDRFEAFF.

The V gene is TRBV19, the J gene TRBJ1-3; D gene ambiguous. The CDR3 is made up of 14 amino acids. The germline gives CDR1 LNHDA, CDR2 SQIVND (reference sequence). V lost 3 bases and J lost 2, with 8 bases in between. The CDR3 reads CASSIGLPGNTIYF. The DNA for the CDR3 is TGTGCCAGTAGTATCGGACTTCCTGGAAACACCATATATTTT.

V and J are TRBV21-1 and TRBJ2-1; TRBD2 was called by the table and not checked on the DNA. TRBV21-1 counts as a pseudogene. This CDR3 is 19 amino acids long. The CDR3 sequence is CASSKKVPSGGESYNEQFF. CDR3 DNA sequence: TGTGCCAGCAGCAAAAAGGTCCCTAGCGGGGGGGAGTCCTACAATGAGCAGTTCTTC.

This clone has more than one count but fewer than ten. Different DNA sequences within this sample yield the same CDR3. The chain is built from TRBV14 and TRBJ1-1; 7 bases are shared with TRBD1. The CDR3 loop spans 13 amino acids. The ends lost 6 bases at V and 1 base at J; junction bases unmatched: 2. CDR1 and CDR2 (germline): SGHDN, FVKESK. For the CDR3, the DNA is TGTGCCAGCAGTCGACAGGGGAACACTGAAGCTTTCTTT. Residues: CASSRQGNTEAFF.

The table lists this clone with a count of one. This chain's CDR3 is CASTQLGTGGIRSYEQYF. Written as DNA, the CDR3 is TGTGCCAGCACTCAACTCGGGACAGGGGGTATTAGATCCTACGAGCAGTACTTC. This chain connects TRBV3-1 (or the pseudogene TRBV3-2) to TRBJ2-7; 11 positions match TRBD1. V lost 7 bases and J lost 1; bases outside the gene matches: 15. The germline gives CDR1 LGHDT, CDR2 YNNKEL (reference sequence). The CDR3 length is 18 residues.

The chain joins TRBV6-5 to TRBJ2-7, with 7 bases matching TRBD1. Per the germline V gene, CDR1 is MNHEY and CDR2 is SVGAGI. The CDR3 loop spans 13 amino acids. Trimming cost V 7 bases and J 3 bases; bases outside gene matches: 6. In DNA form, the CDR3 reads TGTGCCAGCACAACAGGGGCTGTCTACGAGCAGTACTTC. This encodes CASTTGAVYEQYF.

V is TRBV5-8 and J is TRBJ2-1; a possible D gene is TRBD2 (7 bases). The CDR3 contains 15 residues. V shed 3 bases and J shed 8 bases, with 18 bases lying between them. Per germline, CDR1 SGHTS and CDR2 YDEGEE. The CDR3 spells CASSYGRGKVYEQFF. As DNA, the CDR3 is TGTGCCAGCAGCTATGGGAGGGGGAAGGTTTATGAGCAGTTCTTC.

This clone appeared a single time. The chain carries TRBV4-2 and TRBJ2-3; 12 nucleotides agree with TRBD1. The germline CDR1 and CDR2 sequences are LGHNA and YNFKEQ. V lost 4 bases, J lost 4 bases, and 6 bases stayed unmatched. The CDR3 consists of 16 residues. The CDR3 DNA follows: TGTGCCAGCAGCCCTGGGACAGGGGGCGGGTCAGATACGCAGTATTTT. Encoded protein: CASSPGTGGGSDTQYF.